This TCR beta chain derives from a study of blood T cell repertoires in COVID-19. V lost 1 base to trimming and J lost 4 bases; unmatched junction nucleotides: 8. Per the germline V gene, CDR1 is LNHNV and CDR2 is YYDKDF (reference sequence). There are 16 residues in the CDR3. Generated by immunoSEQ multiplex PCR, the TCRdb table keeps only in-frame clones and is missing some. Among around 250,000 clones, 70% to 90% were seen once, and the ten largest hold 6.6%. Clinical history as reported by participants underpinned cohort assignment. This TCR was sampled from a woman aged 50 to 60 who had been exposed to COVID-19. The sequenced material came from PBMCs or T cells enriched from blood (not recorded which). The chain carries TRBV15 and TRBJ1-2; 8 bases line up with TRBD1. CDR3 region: CATSRVGTGGGYGYTF. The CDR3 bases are TGTGCCACCAGCAGAGTCGGGACAGGCGGAGGCTATGGCTACACCTTC. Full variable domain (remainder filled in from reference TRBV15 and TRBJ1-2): DAMVIQNPRYQVTQFGKPVTLSCSQTLNHNVMYWYQQKSSQAPKLLFHYYDKDFNNEADTPDNFQSRRPNTSFCFLDIRSPGLGDTAMYLCATSRVGTGGGYGYTFGSGTRLTVV.